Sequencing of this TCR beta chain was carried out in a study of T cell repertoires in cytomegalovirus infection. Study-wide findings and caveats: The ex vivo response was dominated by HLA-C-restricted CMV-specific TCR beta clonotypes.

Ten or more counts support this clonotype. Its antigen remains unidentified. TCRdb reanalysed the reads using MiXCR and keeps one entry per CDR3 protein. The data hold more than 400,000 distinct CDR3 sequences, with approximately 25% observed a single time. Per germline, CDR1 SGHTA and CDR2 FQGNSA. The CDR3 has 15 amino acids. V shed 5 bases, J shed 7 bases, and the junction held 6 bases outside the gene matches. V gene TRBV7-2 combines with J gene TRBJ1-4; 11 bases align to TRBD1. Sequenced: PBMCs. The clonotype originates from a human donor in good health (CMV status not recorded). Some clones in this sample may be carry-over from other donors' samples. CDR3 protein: CASSTDRGRAEKLFF. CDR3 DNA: TGTGCCAGCAGCACGGACAGGGGGCGCGCTGAAAAACTGTTTTTT.